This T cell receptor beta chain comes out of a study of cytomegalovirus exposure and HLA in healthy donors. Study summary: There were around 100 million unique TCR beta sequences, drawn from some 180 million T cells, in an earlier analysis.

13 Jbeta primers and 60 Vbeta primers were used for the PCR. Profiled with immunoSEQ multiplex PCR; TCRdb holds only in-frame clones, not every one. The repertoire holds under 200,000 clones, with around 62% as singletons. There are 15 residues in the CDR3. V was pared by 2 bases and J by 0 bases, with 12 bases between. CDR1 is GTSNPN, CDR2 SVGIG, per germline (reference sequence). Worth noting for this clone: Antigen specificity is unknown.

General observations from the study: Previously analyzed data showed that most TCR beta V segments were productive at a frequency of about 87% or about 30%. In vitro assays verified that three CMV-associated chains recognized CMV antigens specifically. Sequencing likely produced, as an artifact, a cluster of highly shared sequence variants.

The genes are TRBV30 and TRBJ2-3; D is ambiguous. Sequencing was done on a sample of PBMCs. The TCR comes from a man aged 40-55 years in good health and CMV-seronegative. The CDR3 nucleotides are TGTGCCTGGAGTCTAACTTCCTCTAGCACAGATACGCAGTATTTT. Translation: CAWSLTSSSTDTQYF.